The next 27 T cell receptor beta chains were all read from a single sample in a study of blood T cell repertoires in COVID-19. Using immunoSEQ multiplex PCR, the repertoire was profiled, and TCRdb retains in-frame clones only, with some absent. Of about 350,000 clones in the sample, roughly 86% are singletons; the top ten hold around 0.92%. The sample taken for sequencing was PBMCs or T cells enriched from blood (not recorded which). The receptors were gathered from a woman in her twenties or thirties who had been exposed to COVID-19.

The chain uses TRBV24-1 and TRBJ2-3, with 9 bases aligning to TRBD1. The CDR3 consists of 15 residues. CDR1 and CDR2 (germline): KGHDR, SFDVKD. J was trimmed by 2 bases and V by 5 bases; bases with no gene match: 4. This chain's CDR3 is CATSGHRGLTDTQYF. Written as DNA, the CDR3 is TGTGCCACCAGTGGCCACAGGGGGCTCACAGATACGCAGTATTTT.

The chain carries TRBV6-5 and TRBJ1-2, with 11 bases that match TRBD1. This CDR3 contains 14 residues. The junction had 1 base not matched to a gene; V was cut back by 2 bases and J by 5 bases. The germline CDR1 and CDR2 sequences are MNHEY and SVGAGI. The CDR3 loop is CASSYGTGGYGYTF. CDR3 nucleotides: TGTGCCAGCAGTTACGGGACAGGGGGTTATGGCTACACCTTC.

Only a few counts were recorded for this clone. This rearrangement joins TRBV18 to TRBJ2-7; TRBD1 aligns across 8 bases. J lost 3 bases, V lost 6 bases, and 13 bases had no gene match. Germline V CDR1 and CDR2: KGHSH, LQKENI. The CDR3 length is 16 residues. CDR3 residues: CASSHIQGASNYEQYF. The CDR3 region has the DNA TGTGCCAGCTCCCACATTCAGGGGGCGTCAAACTACGAGCAGTACTTC.

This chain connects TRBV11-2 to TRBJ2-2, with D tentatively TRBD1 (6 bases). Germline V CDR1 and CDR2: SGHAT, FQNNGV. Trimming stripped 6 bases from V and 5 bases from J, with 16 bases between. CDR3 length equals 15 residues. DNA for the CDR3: TGTGCCAGCAGTTTACAGGGTCCGAGGACCGGGGAGCTGTTTTTT. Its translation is CASSLQGPRTGELFF.

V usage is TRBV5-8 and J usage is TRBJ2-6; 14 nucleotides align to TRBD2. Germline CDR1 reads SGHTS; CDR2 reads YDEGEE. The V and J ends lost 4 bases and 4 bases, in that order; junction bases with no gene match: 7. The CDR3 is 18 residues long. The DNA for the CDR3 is TGTGCCAGCAGCCGGGGACTAGCGGGAGTATACGGGGCCAACGTCCTGACTTTC. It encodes CASSRGLAGVYGANVLTF.

In nucleotides, the CDR3 is TGCAGCGTGGAGATCAGGGGGCAATTGGGAGACACCATATATTTT. Translating gives CSVEIRGQLGDTIYF. The chain uses TRBV29-1 and TRBJ1-3; the match to TRBD1 covers 8 bases. This CDR3 has 15 residues. Unmatched junction bases numbered 15, after V lost 6 bases and J lost 8 bases. Germline-derived CDR1 and CDR2 are SQVTM and ANQGSEA. The full variable domain, with the rest looked up from reference TRBV29-1 and TRBJ1-3, is SAVISQKPSRDICQRGTSLTIQCQVDSQVTMMFWYRQQPGQSLTLIATANQGSEATYESGFVIDKFPISRPNLTFSTLTVSNMSPEDSSIYLCSVEIRGQLGDTIYFGEGSWLTVV.

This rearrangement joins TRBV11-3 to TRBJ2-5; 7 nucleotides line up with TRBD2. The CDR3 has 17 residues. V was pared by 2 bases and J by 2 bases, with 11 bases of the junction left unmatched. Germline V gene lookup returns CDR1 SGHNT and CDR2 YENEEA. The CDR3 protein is CASSLSSGGGGQETQYF. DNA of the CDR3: TGTGCCAGCAGCTTAAGTTCGGGAGGCGGGGGACAAGAGACCCAGTACTTC.

CDR3 DNA: TGCAGCGTCCAAAGCGGGAACACCTACAATGAGCAGTTCTTC. Encoded protein: CSVQSGNTYNEQFF. The chain joins TRBV29-1 to TRBJ2-1; TRBD2 matches 7 bases. The ends lost 6 bases at V and 2 bases at J; junction bases unmatched: 7. Germline V gene data show CDR1 as SQVTM and CDR2 as ANQGSEA. The CDR3 has 14 residues.

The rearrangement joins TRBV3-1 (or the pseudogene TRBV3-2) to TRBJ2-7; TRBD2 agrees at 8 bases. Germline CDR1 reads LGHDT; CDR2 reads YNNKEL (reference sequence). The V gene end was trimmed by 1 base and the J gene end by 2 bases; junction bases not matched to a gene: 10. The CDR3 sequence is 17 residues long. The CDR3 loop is CASSQAPSGGLTYEQYF. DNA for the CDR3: TGTGCCAGCAGCCAAGCGCCCTCGGGGGGGCTAACCTACGAGCAGTACTTC.

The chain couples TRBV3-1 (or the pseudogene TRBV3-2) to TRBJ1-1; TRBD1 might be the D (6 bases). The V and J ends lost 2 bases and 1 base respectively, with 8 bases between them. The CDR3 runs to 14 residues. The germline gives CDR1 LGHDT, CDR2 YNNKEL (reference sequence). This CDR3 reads CASSQSDRNTEAFF. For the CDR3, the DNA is TGTGCCAGCAGCCAATCGGACAGGAACACTGAAGCTTTCTTT.

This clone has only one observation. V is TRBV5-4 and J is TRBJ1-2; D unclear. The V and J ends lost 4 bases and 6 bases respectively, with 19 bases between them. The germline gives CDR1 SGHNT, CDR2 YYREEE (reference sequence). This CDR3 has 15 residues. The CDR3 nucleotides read TGTGCCAGCAGCATCGAAGTTTGGGAGCGGGATGGCTACACCTTC. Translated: CASSIEVWERDGYTF.

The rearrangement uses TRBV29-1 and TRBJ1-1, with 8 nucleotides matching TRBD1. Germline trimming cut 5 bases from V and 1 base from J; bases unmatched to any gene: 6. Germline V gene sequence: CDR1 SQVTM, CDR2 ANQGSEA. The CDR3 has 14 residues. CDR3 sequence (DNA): TGCAGCGTTACCACCGGGACAGGGAACACTGAAGCTTTCTTT. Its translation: CSVTTGTGNTEAFF.

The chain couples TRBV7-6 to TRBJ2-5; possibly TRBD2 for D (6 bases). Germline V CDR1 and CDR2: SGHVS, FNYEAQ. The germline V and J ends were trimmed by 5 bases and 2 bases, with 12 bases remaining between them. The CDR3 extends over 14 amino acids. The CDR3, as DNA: TGTGCCAGCAGCCCCCGCGCGGGACAAGAGACCCAGTACTTC. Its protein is CASSPRAGQETQYF.

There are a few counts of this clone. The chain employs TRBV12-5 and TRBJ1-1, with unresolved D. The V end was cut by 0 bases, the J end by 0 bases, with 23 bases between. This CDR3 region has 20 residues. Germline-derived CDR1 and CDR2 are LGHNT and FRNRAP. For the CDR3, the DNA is TGTGCTAGTGGTTTGGTTGCGGGGATTTTAACAAAAAACTTGAACACTGAAGCTTTCTTT. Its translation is CASGLVAGILTKNLNTEAFF.

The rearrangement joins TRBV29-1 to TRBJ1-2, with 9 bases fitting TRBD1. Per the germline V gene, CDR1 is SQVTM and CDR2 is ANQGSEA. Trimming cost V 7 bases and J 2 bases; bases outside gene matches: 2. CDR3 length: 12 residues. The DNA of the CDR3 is TGCAGCGCAGGGACAGGGAACTATGGCTACACCTTC. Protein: CSAGTGNYGYTF.

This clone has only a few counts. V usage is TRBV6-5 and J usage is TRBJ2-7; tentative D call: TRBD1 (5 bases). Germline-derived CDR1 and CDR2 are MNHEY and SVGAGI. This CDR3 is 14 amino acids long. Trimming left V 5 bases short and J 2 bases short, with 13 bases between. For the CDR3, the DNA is TGTGCCAGCAGTACCGGGCCAGGGCCCTACGAGCAGTACTTC. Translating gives CASSTGPGPYEQYF.

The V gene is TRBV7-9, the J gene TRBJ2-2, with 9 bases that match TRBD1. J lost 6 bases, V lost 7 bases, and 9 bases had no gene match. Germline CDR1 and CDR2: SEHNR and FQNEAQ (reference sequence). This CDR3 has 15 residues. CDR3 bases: TGTGCCAGCAAGAGTGGGACAGGGTACGCCGGGGAGCTGTTTTTT. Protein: CASKSGTGYAGELFF. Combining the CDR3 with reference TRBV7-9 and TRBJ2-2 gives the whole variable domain DTGVSQNPRHKITKRGQNVTFRCDPISEHNRLYWYRQTLGQGPEFLTYFQNEAQLEKSRLLSDRFSAERPKGSFSTLEIQRTEQGDSAMYLCASKSGTGYAGELFFGEGSRLTVL.

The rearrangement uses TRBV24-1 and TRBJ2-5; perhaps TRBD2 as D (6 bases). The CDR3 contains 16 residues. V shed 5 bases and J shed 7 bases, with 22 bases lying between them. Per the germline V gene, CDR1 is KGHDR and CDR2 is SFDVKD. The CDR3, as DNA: TGTGCCACCAGTGCCCGTGGCGGAGGGGTTGGTGGGACCCAGTACTTC. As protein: CATSARGGGVGGTQYF.

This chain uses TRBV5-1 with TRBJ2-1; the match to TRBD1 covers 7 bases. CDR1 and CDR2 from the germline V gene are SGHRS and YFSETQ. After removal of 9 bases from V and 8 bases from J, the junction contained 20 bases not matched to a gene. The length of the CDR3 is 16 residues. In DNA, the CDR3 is TGCGCCACCAACCTGGGAATAACAGGGGTAACCCATGAGCAGTTCTTC. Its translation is CATNLGITGVTHEQFF.

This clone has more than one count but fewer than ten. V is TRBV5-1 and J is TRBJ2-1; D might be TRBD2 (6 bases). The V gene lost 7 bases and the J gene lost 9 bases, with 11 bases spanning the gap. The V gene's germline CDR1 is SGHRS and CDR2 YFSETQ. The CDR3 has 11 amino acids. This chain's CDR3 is CASLQGGEQFF. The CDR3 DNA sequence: TGCGCCAGCCTCCAGGGAGGTGAGCAGTTCTTC.

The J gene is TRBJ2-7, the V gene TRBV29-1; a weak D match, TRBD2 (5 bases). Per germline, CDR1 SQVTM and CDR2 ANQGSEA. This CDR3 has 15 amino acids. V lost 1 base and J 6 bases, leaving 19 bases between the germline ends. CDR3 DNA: TGCAGCGTTGAAGGGGCTAGCTGGGAATTTGGCGAGCAGTACTTC. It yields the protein CSVEGASWEFGEQYF.

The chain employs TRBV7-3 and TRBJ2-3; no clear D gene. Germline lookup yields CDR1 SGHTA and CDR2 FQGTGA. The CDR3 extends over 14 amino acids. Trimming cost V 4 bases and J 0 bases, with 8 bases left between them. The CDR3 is CASSSNPSTDTQYF. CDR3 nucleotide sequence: TGTGCCAGCAGCTCTAACCCCAGCACAGATACGCAGTATTTT.

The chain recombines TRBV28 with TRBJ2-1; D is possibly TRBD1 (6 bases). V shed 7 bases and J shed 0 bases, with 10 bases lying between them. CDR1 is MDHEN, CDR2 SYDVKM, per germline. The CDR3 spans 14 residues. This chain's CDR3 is CASNRGGSYNEQFF. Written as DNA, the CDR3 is TGTGCCAGCAACAGAGGGGGCTCCTACAATGAGCAGTTCTTC.

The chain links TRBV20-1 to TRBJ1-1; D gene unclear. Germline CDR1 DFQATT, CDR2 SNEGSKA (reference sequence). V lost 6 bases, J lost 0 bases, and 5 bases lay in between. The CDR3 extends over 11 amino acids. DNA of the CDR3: TGCAGTGCCGTGTTGAACACTGAAGCTTTCTTT. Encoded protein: CSAVLNTEAFF.

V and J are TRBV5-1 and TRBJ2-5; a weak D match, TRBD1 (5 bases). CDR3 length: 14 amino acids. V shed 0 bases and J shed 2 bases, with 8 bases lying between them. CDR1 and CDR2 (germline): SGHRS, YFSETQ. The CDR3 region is CASSLGTRQETQYF. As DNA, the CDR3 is TGCGCCAGCAGCTTGGGGACACGTCAAGAGACCCAGTACTTC.

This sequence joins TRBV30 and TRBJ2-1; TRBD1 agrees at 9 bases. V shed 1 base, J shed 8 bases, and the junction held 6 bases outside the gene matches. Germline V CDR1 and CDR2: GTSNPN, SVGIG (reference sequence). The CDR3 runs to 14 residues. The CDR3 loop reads CAWSASQGAHEQFF. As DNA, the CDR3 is TGTGCCTGGAGTGCTTCACAGGGGGCCCATGAGCAGTTCTTC.

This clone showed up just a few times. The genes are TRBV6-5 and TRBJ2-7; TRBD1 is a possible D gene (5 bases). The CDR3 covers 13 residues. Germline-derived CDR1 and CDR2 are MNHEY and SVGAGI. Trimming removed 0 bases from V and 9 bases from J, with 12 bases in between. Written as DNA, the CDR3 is TGTGCCAGCAGTTACTCGAAGGGGCAGGGGCAGTACTTC. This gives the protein CASSYSKGQGQYF.